This T cell receptor beta chain was recorded in a study of blood T cell repertoires in COVID-19. Study-level information: The cDNA or gDNA used as material had been derived from T cells, B-cell-depleted T cells, or PBMCs.

Original processing notes: Nucleated cell number was recorded as an estimate derived from reference gene primer amplification. The assay was immunoSEQ multiplex PCR, and TCRdb's table has in-frame clones only and misses some. The D gene and trimming were derived from the DNA, and the V and J assignments and clone size from that table. The table lists approximately 80,000 clones, 70% to 75% of them singletons. The clonotype originates from a man in his fifties or sixties with active or convalescent COVID-19. Sequencing input: peripheral blood.

DNA for the CDR3: TGTGCCAGTAGTGACAGGGGGCCTTCACCCCTCCACTTT. Translation gives CASSDRGPSPLHF. The chain combines TRBV19 with TRBJ1-6; 10 positions match TRBD1. The CDR3 covers 13 residues. Trimming at V came to 5 bases and at J to 9 bases, leaving 1 base not matched to a gene. CDR1 and CDR2 (germline): LNHDA, SQIVND (reference sequence).